The 23 T cell receptor beta chains below come from one sample, sequenced in a study of T cell responses to AZD1222 COVID-19 vaccine. Sequencing was performed with immunoSEQ multiplex PCR; in TCRdb, only in-frame clones are kept and a portion is missing. This sample has 95,000 to 150,000 clones, with about 85% found just once. Specimen: peripheral blood, collected 28 days after the second AZD1222 dose. The receptor source for this set is an adult who received the AZD1222 COVID-19 vaccine.

The chain uses TRBV2 and TRBJ1-4, with D perhaps matching TRBD1 (5 bases). The CDR3 sequence is 14 residues long. V lost 3 bases to trimming and J lost 8 bases, with 13 bases between them. CDR1 SNHLY and CDR2 FYNNEI come from the germline V gene. This CDR3 reads CASSDGGGVEKLFF. The CDR3, as DNA: TGTGCCAGCAGTGACGGGGGAGGTGTAGAAAAACTGTTTTTT.

The genes are TRBV5-6 and TRBJ1-6, with 7 bases that match TRBD1. The CDR3 is 18 residues long. The V gene end was trimmed by 0 bases and the J gene end by 0 bases; junction bases not matched to a gene: 6. Germline CDR1 SGHDT, CDR2 YYEEEE. In nucleotides, the CDR3 is TGTGCCAGCAGCTTGGAAGGGGGCCGAAGCTCCTATAATTCACCCCTCCACTTT. Amino acids: CASSLEGGRSSYNSPLHF. The entire variable domain, with the rest obtained from reference TRBV5-6 and TRBJ1-6, is as follows: DAGVTQSPTHLIKTRGQQVTLRCSPKSGHDTVSWYQQALGQGPQFIFQYYEEEERQRGNFPDRFSGHQFPNYSSELNVNALLLGDSALYLCASSLEGGRSSYNSPLHFGNGTRLTVT.

The chain combines TRBV7-8 with TRBJ2-2; the D gene could be TRBD1 or TRBD2 (5 bases each). Germline-derived CDR1 and CDR2 are SGHVS and FQNEAQ. This CDR3 has 16 amino acids. V was cut by 5 bases and J by 2 bases, with 15 bases left in between. CDR3 residues: CASSDYGGANTGELFF. The CDR3 DNA follows: TGTGCCAGCAGCGATTATGGGGGAGCCAACACCGGGGAGCTGTTTTTT. Filled out from reference TRBV7-8 and TRBJ2-2, the complete variable domain reads GAGVSQSPRYKVAKRGQDVALRCDPISGHVSLFWYQQALGQGPEFLTYFQNEAQLDKSGLPSDRFFAERPEGSVSTLKIQRTQQEDSAVYLCASSDYGGANTGELFFGEGSRLTVL.

This clone has only a few counts. V gene TRBV5-1 combines with J gene TRBJ1-3, with 12 nucleotides matching TRBD1. The V gene's germline CDR1 is SGHRS and CDR2 YFSETQ. With 7 bases clipped from V and 0 bases from J, the junction kept 5 bases outside the gene matches. This CDR3 has 16 amino acids. The CDR3 reads CASGLGQGASGNTIYF. Written as DNA, the CDR3 is TGCGCCAGCGGATTGGGACAGGGGGCCTCTGGAAACACCATATATTTT.

This clone was observed once. V usage is TRBV7-3 and J usage is TRBJ2-3; 7 nucleotides agree with TRBD2. The CDR3 is made up of 16 amino acids. Losses at the gene ends were 5 bases for V and 4 bases for J; bases not matched to a gene: 12. Germline CDR1 and CDR2: SGHTA and FQGTGA. CDR3 nucleotide sequence: TGTGCCAGCAGCGCGCGGAGAGCGGGGAAACCAGATACGCAGTATTTT. Protein: CASSARRAGKPDTQYF.

The chain recombines TRBV11-3 with TRBJ1-5, with no clear D. CDR3 length: 19 amino acids. V was pared by 0 bases and J by 0 bases, with 18 bases between. Per germline, CDR1 SGHNT and CDR2 YENEEA. CDR3 amino acids: CASSLDSTQDPYSNQPQHF. In DNA, the CDR3 is TGTGCCAGCAGCTTAGATTCGACCCAAGATCCATATAGCAATCAGCCCCAGCATTTT. The variable domain in full, with the rest retrieved from reference TRBV11-3 and TRBJ1-5, is EAGVVQSPRYKIIEKKQPVAFWCNPISGHNTLYWYLQNLGQGPELLIRYENEEAVDDSQLPKDRFSAERLKGVDSTLKIQPAELGDSAVYLCASSLDSTQDPYSNQPQHFGDGTRLSIL.

The J gene is TRBJ2-3, the V gene TRBV30; D assignment may be TRBD1 or TRBD2 (5 bases each). The CDR3 totals 12 residues. V was trimmed by 5 bases and J by 0 bases, leaving 6 bases between them. The germline V gene has CDR1 GTSNPN and CDR2 SVGIG (reference sequence). This CDR3 is CAWRDSTDTQYF. CDR3 in DNA: TGTGCCTGGCGGGACAGCACAGATACGCAGTATTTT.

V gene TRBV30 combines with J gene TRBJ2-7; D not certain. V shed 3 bases and J shed 2 bases, with 11 bases lying between them. The CDR3 loop spans 13 amino acids. Per germline, CDR1 GTSNPN and CDR2 SVGIG (reference sequence). The CDR3 region is CAWRDDKTYEQYF. Here the CDR3 DNA reads TGTGCCTGGAGGGACGACAAGACCTACGAGCAGTACTTC.

The chain carries TRBV6-5 and TRBJ2-3; 7 nucleotides align to TRBD2. The CDR3 runs 14 residues. Germline CDR1 and CDR2: MNHEY and SVGAGI. The V and J ends lost 6 bases and 2 bases, in that order; junction bases with no gene match: 5. CDR3 sequence reads: CASRGGVSTDTQYF. In DNA, the CDR3 is TGTGCCAGCAGGGGGGGGGTCTCCACAGATACGCAGTATTTT.

This chain links TRBV6-5 with TRBJ2-5; TRBD2 agrees at 7 bases. The junction had 9 bases not matched to a gene; V was cut back by 7 bases and J by 7 bases. CDR1 and CDR2 from the germline V gene are MNHEY and SVGAGI. The CDR3 is made up of 13 amino acids. The CDR3 sequence: CASTSEGGGTQYF. The CDR3 region has the DNA TGTGCCAGCACCTCGGAAGGCGGGGGGACCCAGTACTTC.

Written as DNA, the CDR3 is TGCGCCAGCAGTCCACCGGGACTCTTGAACTATGGCTACACCTTC. This sequence encodes CASSPPGLLNYGYTF. The chain links TRBV4-1 to TRBJ1-2; TRBD1 might be the D (5 bases). The CDR3 covers 15 residues. Germline V lookup: CDR1 MGHRA, CDR2 YSYEKL. The V end was cut by 6 bases, the J end by 2 bases, with 16 bases between.

CDR3 loop: CASSQAGQGGVYF. For the CDR3, the DNA is TGCGCCAGCAGCCAAGCCGGCCAGGGCGGAGTGTACTTC. The chain joins TRBV4-1 to TRBJ2-7, with D perhaps TRBD1 (5 bases). Trimming left V 1 base short and J 12 bases short, with 16 bases between. CDR3 length equals 13 residues. CDR1 MGHRA and CDR2 YSYEKL come from the germline V gene.

The CDR3 sequence is CASSAAGGISYGYTF. The CDR3, as DNA: TGTGCCAGCAGCGCCGCGGGGGGGATTAGCTATGGCTACACCTTC. J is TRBJ1-2 and V is TRBV5-4; perhaps TRBD1 as D (5 bases). The V end was cut by 4 bases, the J end by 4 bases, with 17 bases between. The CDR3 loop spans 15 amino acids. Germline values: CDR1 SGHNT, CDR2 YYREEE (reference sequence).

The rearrangement joins TRBV6-5 to TRBJ1-2; D is uncertain. The CDR3 runs to 15 residues. V gave up 5 bases and J gave up 8 bases, with 21 bases separating them. Germline V lookup: CDR1 MNHEY, CDR2 SVGAGI. DNA of the CDR3: TGTGCCAGCAGTCACGAGGGAAAAAGGACGGGAGGCTACACCTTC. As protein: CASSHEGKRTGGYTF.

This sequence joins TRBV12-3 or TRBV12-4 and TRBJ1-1; 7 nucleotides align to TRBD1. The length of the CDR3 is 12 residues. J lost 11 bases, V lost 1 base, and 4 bases had no gene match. For the CDR3, the DNA is TGTGCCAGCAGTTTAGGGGACAGTAGGGCTTTCTTT. Translated: CASSLGDSRAFF.

This chain connects TRBV6-1 to TRBJ1-5; D is uncertain. V lost 3 bases, J lost 4 bases, and 10 bases lay in between. The CDR3 is made up of 14 amino acids. Germline lookup yields CDR1 MNHNS and CDR2 SASEGT. CDR3 protein: CASSDEPGNQPQHF. The CDR3 DNA reads as TGTGCCAGCAGTGATGAGCCGGGAAATCAGCCCCAGCATTTT.

The V call is TRBV30, the J call TRBJ2-3; D ambiguous. The CDR3 sequence is 15 residues long. CDR1 is GTSNPN and CDR2 is SVGIG in the germline V gene (reference sequence). V lost 4 bases and J 1 base, leaving 15 bases between the germline ends. The CDR3 DNA follows: TGTGCCTGGAAAGGGATGGCGTATGGCACAGATACGCAGTATTTT. It translates to CAWKGMAYGTDTQYF. Together with reference TRBV30 and TRBJ2-3, the CDR3 gives the full variable domain: SQTIHQWPATLVQPVGSPLSLECTVEGTSNPNLYWYRQAAGRGLQLLFYSVGIGQISSEVPQNLSASRPQDRQFILSSKKLLLSDSGFYLCAWKGMAYGTDTQYFGPGTRLTVL.

This sequence joins TRBV10-1 and TRBJ1-3; D not resolved. The CDR3 runs 13 residues. CDR1 is WNHNN, CDR2 SYGVQD, per germline (reference sequence). Trimming removed 6 bases at V and 6 bases at J, with 12 bases between. The CDR3 here is CASRSDSLNTIYF. CDR3 nucleotides: TGCGCCAGCAGGAGCGACTCGTTAAACACCATATATTTT.

The CDR3 here is CASSLSTTAQPQHF. The CDR3 DNA sequence: TGTGCCAGCAGCCTTTCAACCACAGCTCAGCCCCAGCATTTT. The chain carries TRBV7-9 and TRBJ1-5; D is unclear. The V end lost 5 bases, the J end lost 6 bases, and 14 bases lay between the germline ends. Germline V gene data show CDR1 as SEHNR and CDR2 as FQNEAQ (reference sequence). This CDR3 is built from 14 residues.

The J gene is TRBJ2-7, the V gene TRBV18, with D maybe TRBD2 (5 bases). The CDR3 loop spans 17 amino acids. CDR1 and CDR2 (germline): KGHSH, LQKENI. V lost 2 bases and J lost 0, with 17 bases in between. Here the CDR3 DNA reads TGTGCCAGCTCACCAACACCGGGGTCCTCGATCTCCTACGAGCAGTACTTC. Encoded protein: CASSPTPGSSISYEQYF.

The chain carries TRBV28 and TRBJ2-1, with 10 bases that match TRBD1. This CDR3 is 15 amino acids long. The ends lost 7 bases at V and 9 bases at J; junction bases unmatched: 12. Looked up from germline, CDR1 is MDHEN and CDR2 is SYDVKM. DNA of the CDR3: TGTGCCAGCACCTCCAGACAGGGGGCAGACGGTGAGCAGTTCTTC. Encoded protein: CASTSRQGADGEQFF. Full variable domain (remainder filled in from reference TRBV28 and TRBJ2-1): DVKVTQSSRYLVKRTGEKVFLECVQDMDHENMFWYRQDPGLGLRLIYFSYDVKMKEKGDIPEGYSVSREKKERFSLILESASTNQTSMYLCASTSRQGADGEQFFGPGTRLTVL.

CDR3 sequence: CASSPRVGGTEAFF. The CDR3, as DNA: TGTGCCAGCAGCCCACGAGTGGGTGGCACTGAAGCTTTCTTT. V gene TRBV9 combines with J gene TRBJ1-1; D gene ambiguous. The germline V gene has CDR1 SGDLS and CDR2 YYNGEE. The CDR3 contains 14 residues. V shed 4 bases and J shed 4 bases, with 14 bases lying between them.

This clone has just a few counts. The rearrangement links TRBV4-1 to TRBJ1-5; D unclear. The CDR3 contains 15 residues. V was clipped by 0 bases and J by 5 bases, with 11 bases between them. Germline V lookup: CDR1 MGHRA, CDR2 YSYEKL. The CDR3 protein is CASSQDPSLDQPQHF. For the CDR3, the DNA is TGCGCCAGCAGCCAAGATCCGAGTCTTGATCAGCCCCAGCATTTT.